Detailed here is one TCR beta chain. Mismatch with germline at one junction end may stem from a read error. The data were taken from a study of blood T cells in healthy people across ages. Together with a sample-barcoded 5' primer, a J-beta primer mix was included in a second PCR lasting roughly 7 to 11 cycles. Tags on each cDNA molecule came from a template-switch adaptor with 12 random nucleotides. TCRdb called the 5' RACE reads again in MiXCR, with one record for every CDR3 protein. The sample holds about 780,000 distinct CDR3 sequences; about 62% are singletons and the top ten take about 30%. Germline-derived CDR1 and CDR2 are SGHDN and FVKESK. The CDR3 totals 17 residues.

This receptor was identified in a man aged 25 to 40 in good health. V and J are TRBV14 and TRBJ2-3; D call uncertain. Sample: blood. The DNA for the CDR3 is TGTGCCGGCAGCCAAGTAGGCGGTATCGGTAGGTCAGATACGCAGTATTTT. Amino acid sequence: CAGSQVGGIGRSDTQYF.